Below, 21 T cell receptor beta chains from the same sample are listed, as sequenced in a study of early T cells in non-severe SARS-CoV-2 infection. Each CDR3 protein is one row after TCRdb ran MiXCR on the 5' RACE reads. The profile shows some 100,000 distinct CDR3 sequences, 14% to 15% of them singletons. The source material was whole blood. Every receptor here comes from an adult who was a healthcare worker with PCR-confirmed SARS-CoV-2 infection or an uninfected control (not recorded which).

This clonotype was detected many times. The genes are TRBV7-3 and TRBJ2-1; D might be TRBD1 or TRBD2, each matching 6 bases. V lost 6 bases to trimming and J lost 9 bases, with 15 bases between them. Per germline, CDR1 SGHTA and CDR2 FQGTGA. The CDR3 covers 13 residues. CDR3 sequence: CASSKGSGAEQFF. In DNA form, the CDR3 reads TGTGCCAGCAGTAAAGGGTCGGGGGCTGAGCAGTTCTTC.

The table lists this clonotype with a few counts. The genes are TRBV4-1 and TRBJ2-1; 9 bases are shared with TRBD1. CDR1 is MGHRA, CDR2 YSYEKL, per germline. The J segment lost 7 bases and the V segment lost 3 bases, leaving 7 bases of the junction unmatched. There are 15 residues in the CDR3. The CDR3 region has the DNA TGCGCCAGCAGCCACCCTGTCGGGACAGGGAATGAGCAGTTCTTC. Translating gives CASSHPVGTGNEQFF.

This clonotype has a handful of counts. The chain uses TRBV28 and TRBJ1-2; 7 positions match TRBD1. V was pared by 8 bases and J by 4 bases, with 4 bases of the junction left unmatched. The CDR3 extends over 12 amino acids. Germline V gives CDR1 MDHEN, CDR2 SYDVKM. The CDR3 DNA sequence: TGTGCCAGCTTTGACAGGGCCTATGGCTACACCTTC. This sequence encodes CASFDRAYGYTF.

This chain joins TRBV11-1 and TRBJ1-3; D is uncertain. The ends were cut back, 2 bases at V and 1 base at J, with 6 bases in the middle. CDR3 length: 14 residues. Germline V gives CDR1 SGHAT, CDR2 FQDESV (reference sequence). CDR3 loop: CASSLLGSGNTIYF. In DNA, the CDR3 is TGTGCCAGCAGCTTACTGGGGTCTGGAAACACCATATATTTT.

The chain links TRBV28 to TRBJ1-2, with 7 bases that match TRBD1. CDR3 size: 13 residues. Germline CDR1 MDHEN, CDR2 SYDVKM. Losses at the gene ends were 8 bases for V and 4 bases for J; bases not matched to a gene: 7. CDR3 nucleotide sequence: TGTGCCAGCCTCACAGGGGAACTCTATGGCTACACCTTC. Translated: CASLTGELYGYTF.

V is TRBV7-8 and J is TRBJ2-2; 12 positions match TRBD2. The CDR3 consists of 16 residues. CDR1 is SGHVS and CDR2 is FQNEAQ in the germline V gene. After removal of 4 bases from V and 4 bases from J, the junction contained 4 bases not matched to a gene. The CDR3 region is CASSSSGGVGTGELFF. CDR3 bases: TGTGCCAGCAGCTCTAGCGGGGGGGTAGGCACCGGGGAGCTGTTTTTT.

The rearrangement links TRBV20-1 to TRBJ1-2; D unresolved. Germline CDR1 is DFQATT and CDR2 is SNEGSKA (reference sequence). Between the trimmed V and J ends, which lost 6 bases and 8 bases, there was a span of 19 bases. The CDR3 is made up of 13 amino acids. The CDR3 DNA is TGCAGTGCCAGGACCCGAGGAAGGTGGGGCTACACCTTC. The encoded protein is CSARTRGRWGYTF.

This clonotype was picked up a small number of times. The CDR3 DNA follows: TGTGCCACCAGCAGAGATAGGTCCATTGGTCCCGATGGCTACGAGCAGTACGTC. Translated: CATSRDRSIGPDGYEQYV. The V and J genes are TRBV15 and TRBJ2-7; no clear D. The germline gives CDR1 LNHNV, CDR2 YYDKDF (reference sequence). The CDR3 is 18 amino acids. Trimming shortened V by 0 bases and J by 3 bases, and 21 bases separated the two germline ends.

A few counts support this clonotype. The J gene is TRBJ2-5, the V gene TRBV7-2; maybe TRBD2 (5 bases). CDR1 and CDR2 (germline): SGHTA, FQGNSA. This CDR3 has 13 amino acids. V lost 2 bases, J lost 5 bases, and 9 bases lay in between. In DNA form, the CDR3 reads TGTGCCAGCAGCTTAATCGGGGTTGAGACCCAGTACTTC. Its protein product is CASSLIGVETQYF.

The genes are TRBV29-1 and TRBJ1-2; D perhaps matches TRBD1 (5 bases). CDR3 length equals 13 residues. CDR1 SQVTM and CDR2 ANQGSEA come from the germline V gene. V gave up 3 bases and J gave up 8 bases, with 16 bases separating them. This CDR3 reads CSVDPVREEGYTF. CDR3 DNA: TGCAGCGTTGATCCCGTCAGGGAAGAAGGCTACACCTTC.

This clonotype came up many times. The V gene is TRBV2, the J gene TRBJ1-1; 7 bases fit TRBD1. J lost 0 bases, V lost 8 bases, and 6 bases had no gene match. Germline CDR1 and CDR2: SNHLY and FYNNEI. CDR3 size: 14 residues. The CDR3 coding sequence is TGTGCCAGCCAGGGGGTCGGGGTGAACACTGAAGCTTTCTTT. It encodes CASQGVGVNTEAFF.

This chain joins TRBV7-6 and TRBJ2-3; 13 bases match TRBD2. The CDR3 is made up of 17 amino acids. J was trimmed by 1 base and V by 3 bases; bases with no gene match: 4. In germline, CDR1 is SGHVS, CDR2 FNYEAQ. The CDR3 DNA reads as TGTGCCAGCAGCTTGGACGGGACTAGCGGGGGCACAGATACGCAGTATTTT. It is translated as CASSLDGTSGGTDTQYF.

This clonotype has just a few counts. The chain links TRBV29-1 to TRBJ2-2, with a weak D call TRBD1 (6 bases). Trimming took off 6 bases at V and 5 bases at J, with 13 bases between the two ends. The CDR3 runs 13 residues. Germline CDR1 reads SQVTM; CDR2 reads ANQGSEA. The CDR3 protein is CSVAGQFTGELFF. The CDR3 DNA reads TGCAGCGTCGCTGGACAGTTTACCGGGGAGCTGTTTTTT.

The V call is TRBV7-9, the J call TRBJ1-1; D gene uncertain. The CDR3 sequence is 11 residues long. Germline loops: CDR1 SEHNR, CDR2 FQNEAQ (reference sequence). Trimming left V 5 bases short and J 8 bases short, with 9 bases between. The chain's CDR3 is CASSLLREAFF. The CDR3 DNA reads TGTGCCAGCAGCCTTCTACGGGAAGCTTTCTTT.

V gene TRBV5-1 combines with J gene TRBJ1-6; possibly TRBD1 for D (5 bases). This CDR3 comprises 14 residues. The V end was cut by 6 bases, the J end by 7 bases, with 14 bases between. Germline V gives CDR1 SGHRS, CDR2 YFSETQ. The CDR3 DNA reads TGCGCCAGCACGGGGCCCACGGGGAATTCACCCCTCCACTTT. Amino acid sequence: CASTGPTGNSPLHF.

The CDR3 DNA is TGTGCCAGCAGCTTGAGCATCCAAGAGACCCAGTACTTC. This codes for CASSLSIQETQYF. The genes are TRBV5-4 and TRBJ2-5; D remains ambiguous. Germline V gene data show CDR1 as SGHNT and CDR2 as YYREEE (reference sequence). The CDR3 contains 13 residues. V was shortened by 1 base and J by 1 base, with 5 bases between the two germline ends.

This chain uses TRBV18 with TRBJ1-4; D call uncertain. This CDR3 contains 15 residues. V lost 1 base, J lost 6 bases, and 12 bases lay in between. Looked up from germline, CDR1 is KGHSH and CDR2 is LQKENI. CDR3 in amino acids: CASSPRRNSDEKLFF. The DNA for the CDR3 is TGTGCCAGCTCACCACGCAGGAATTCGGATGAAAAACTGTTTTTT. Supplemented by reference TRBV18 and TRBJ1-4, the full variable domain reads NAGVMQNPRHLVRRRGQEARLRCSPMKGHSHVYWYRQLPEEGLKFMVYLQKENIIDESGMPKERFSAEFPKEGPSILRIQQVVRGDSAAYFCASSPRRNSDEKLFFGSGTQLSVL.

This clonotype was picked up many times. V gene TRBV12-3 or TRBV12-4 combines with J gene TRBJ1-6, with D possibly matching TRBD1 (6 bases). The CDR3 totals 14 residues. V was pared by 6 bases and J by 10 bases, with 16 bases between. CDR3 in DNA: TGTGCCAGCAGCCCAGTGGGGGCAGGCTCACCCCTCCACTTT. This translates into CASSPVGAGSPLHF.

This clonotype was found many times. The V and J genes are TRBV7-8 and TRBJ2-2; TRBD1 or TRBD2 may be the D gene (5 bases each). The CDR3 spans 16 residues. V lost 8 bases and J 4 bases, leaving 20 bases between the germline ends. Germline V gives CDR1 SGHVS, CDR2 FQNEAQ. Here the CDR3 DNA reads TGTGCCAGCCCGGTTGCCTGGGACCCAAGCACCGGGGAGCTGTTTTTT. Encoded protein: CASPVAWDPSTGELFF.

The chain joins TRBV12-3 or TRBV12-4 to TRBJ1-5; D is uncertain. With 1 base removed from V and 4 bases from J, the gap between germline ends came to 2 bases. CDR3 length equals 12 residues. The CDR3 is CASSLGNQPQHF. The DNA of the CDR3 is TGTGCCAGCAGTTTAGGGAATCAGCCCCAGCATTTT.

The V and J genes are TRBV6-6 and TRBJ2-2; D may be TRBD2 (6 bases). V was cut by 5 bases and J by 5 bases, with 15 bases left in between. CDR1 is MNHNY and CDR2 is SVGAGI in the germline V gene (reference sequence). The CDR3 consists of 15 residues. The CDR3 spells CASSRYGLQTGELFF. In DNA, the CDR3 is TGTGCCAGCAGTCGATACGGACTACAAACCGGGGAGCTGTTTTTT.